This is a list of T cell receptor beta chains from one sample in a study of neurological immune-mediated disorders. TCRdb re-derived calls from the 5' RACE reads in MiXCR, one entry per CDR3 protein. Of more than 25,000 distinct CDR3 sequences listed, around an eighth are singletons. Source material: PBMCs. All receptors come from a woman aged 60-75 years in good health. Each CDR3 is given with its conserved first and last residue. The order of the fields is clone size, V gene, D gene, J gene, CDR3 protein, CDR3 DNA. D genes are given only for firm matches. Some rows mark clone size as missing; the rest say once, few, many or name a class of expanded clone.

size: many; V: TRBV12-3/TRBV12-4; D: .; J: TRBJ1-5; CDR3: CASSLLPGLGQPQHF; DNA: TGTGCCAGCAGTCTCCTGCCAGGGCTAGGACAGCCCCAGCATTTT
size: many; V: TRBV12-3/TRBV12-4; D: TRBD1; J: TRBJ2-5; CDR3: CASRGTGGVKTQYF; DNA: TGTGCCAGCAGGGGGACAGGGGGCGTGAAGACCCAGTACTTC
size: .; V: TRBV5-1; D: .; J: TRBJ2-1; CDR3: CASSLGGESTYNEQFF; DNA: TGCGCCAGCAGCTTGGGGGGAGAGTCTACCTACAATGAGCAGTTCTTC
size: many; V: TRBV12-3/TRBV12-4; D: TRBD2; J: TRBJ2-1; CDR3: CASSLTSGSYNEQFF; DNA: TGTGCCAGCAGTTTAACTAGCGGCTCCTACAATGAGCAGTTCTTC
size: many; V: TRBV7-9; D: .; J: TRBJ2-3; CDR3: CASSTTRATDTQYF; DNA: TGTGCCAGCAGCACCACCCGAGCGACAGATACGCAGTATTTT
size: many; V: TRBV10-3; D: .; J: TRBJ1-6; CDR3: CAISEPQGILHF; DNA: TGTGCCATCAGTGAGCCACAGGGAATCCTCCACTTT
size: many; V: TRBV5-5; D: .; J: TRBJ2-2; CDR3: CASSLEGGVAVFGELFF; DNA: TGTGCCAGCAGCTTGGAGGGGGGTGTGGCGGTTTTCGGGGAGCTGTTTTTT
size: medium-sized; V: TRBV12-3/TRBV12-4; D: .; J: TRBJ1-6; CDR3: CASTRQIGNSPLHF; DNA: TGTGCCAGCACTCGACAGATTGGCAATTCACCCCTCCACTTT
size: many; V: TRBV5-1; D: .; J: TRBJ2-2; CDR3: CASTPRATNTGELFF; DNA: TGCGCCAGCACCCCTCGGGCCACGAACACCGGGGAGCTGTTTTTT
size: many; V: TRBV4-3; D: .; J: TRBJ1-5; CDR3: CASSQGTAGDDQPQHF; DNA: TGCGCCAGCAGCCAAGGGACCGCAGGGGATGATCAGCCCCAGCATTTT
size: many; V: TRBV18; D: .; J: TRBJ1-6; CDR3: CASSPSTGNNSPLHF; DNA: TGTGCCAGCTCACCCTCGACAGGAAATAATTCACCCCTCCACTTT
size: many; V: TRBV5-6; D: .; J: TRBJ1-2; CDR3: CASSLPGRGYGYTF; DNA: TGTGCCAGCAGCTTACCGGGACGGGGCTATGGCTACACCTTC
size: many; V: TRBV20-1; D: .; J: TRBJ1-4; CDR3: CSAVRTEPNEKLFF; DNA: TGCAGTGCTGTAAGGACAGAACCTAATGAAAAACTGTTTTTT
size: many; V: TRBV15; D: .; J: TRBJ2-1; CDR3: CATSQLSDGIHNEQFF; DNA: TGTGCCACCAGCCAACTGTCCGACGGGATCCACAATGAGCAGTTCTTC
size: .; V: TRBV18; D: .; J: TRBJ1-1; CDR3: CASSQRGDRAFF; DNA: TGTGCCAGCTCTCAACGCGGGGATAGGGCTTTCTTT
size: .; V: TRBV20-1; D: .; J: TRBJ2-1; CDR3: CSARDTNRGGERNEQFF; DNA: TGCAGTGCTAGAGATACTAATCGTGGAGGGGAGAGAAATGAGCAGTTCTTC
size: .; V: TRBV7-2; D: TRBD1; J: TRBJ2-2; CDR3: CASSFGQGFTGELFF; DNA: TGTGCCAGCAGCTTCGGACAGGGTTTTACCGGGGAGCTGTTTTTT
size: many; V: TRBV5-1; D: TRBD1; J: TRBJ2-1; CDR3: CASSIASGTGGEEQFF; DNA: TGCGCCAGCAGCATAGCTTCCGGGACAGGGGGAGAGGAGCAGTTCTTC
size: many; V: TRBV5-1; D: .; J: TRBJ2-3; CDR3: CASSLQGLNTDTQYF; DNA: TGCGCCAGCAGCTTGCAGGGTCTTAACACAGATACGCAGTATTTT
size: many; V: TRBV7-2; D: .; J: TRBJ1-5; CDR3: CASSLNRQPQHF; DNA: TGTGCCAGCAGCTTAAATCGGCAGCCCCAGCATTTT
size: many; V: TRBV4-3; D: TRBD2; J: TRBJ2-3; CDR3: CASSQVWASGTTDTQYF; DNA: TGCGCCAGCAGCCAAGTATGGGCTAGCGGGACCACAGATACGCAGTATTTT
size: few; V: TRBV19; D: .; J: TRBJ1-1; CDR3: CASSSLTGMNTEAFF; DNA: TGTGCCAGTAGTAGTCTAACGGGTATGAACACTGAAGCTTTCTTT
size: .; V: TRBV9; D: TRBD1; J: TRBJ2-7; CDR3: CASSVGGQGHYEQYF; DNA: TGTGCCAGCAGCGTAGGGGGACAGGGGCACTACGAGCAGTACTTC
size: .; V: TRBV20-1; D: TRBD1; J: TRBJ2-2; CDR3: CSARTGTANTGDMFF; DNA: TGCAGTGCCCGGACAGGGACTGCGAACACCGGGGATATGTTTTTT
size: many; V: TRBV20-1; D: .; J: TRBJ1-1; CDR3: CSEGGDTEAFF; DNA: TGCAGCGAAGGGGGGGACACTGAAGCTTTCTTT
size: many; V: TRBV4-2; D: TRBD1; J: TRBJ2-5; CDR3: CASSLEGQQETQYF; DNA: TGTGCCAGCAGCCTAGAGGGACAGCAAGAGACCCAGTACTTC
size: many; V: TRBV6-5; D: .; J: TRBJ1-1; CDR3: CASSYSGGDTEAFF; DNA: TGTGCCAGCAGTTACTCTGGGGGGGACACTGAAGCTTTCTTT
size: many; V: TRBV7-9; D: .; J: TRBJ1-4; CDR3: CASSRPGPNEKLFF; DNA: TGTGCCAGCAGCCGTCCCGGTCCAAATGAAAAACTGTTTTTT
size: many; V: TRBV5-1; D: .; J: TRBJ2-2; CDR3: CASSSGTLNTGELFF; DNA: TGCGCCAGCAGCTCCGGGACACTTAACACCGGGGAGCTGTTTTTT
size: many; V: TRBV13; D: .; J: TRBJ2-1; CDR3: CASSIPGHLNEQFF; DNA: TGTGCCAGCAGCATTCCGGGACACCTCAATGAGCAGTTCTTC
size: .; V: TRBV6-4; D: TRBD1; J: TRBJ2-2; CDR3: CASSDVGDRGGGELFF; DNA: TGTGCCAGCAGTGACGTCGGGGACAGGGGCGGCGGGGAGCTGTTTTTT
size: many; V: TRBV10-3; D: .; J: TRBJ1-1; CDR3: CAISKDRNTEAFF; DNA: TGTGCCATCAGTAAGGACAGGAACACTGAAGCTTTCTTT
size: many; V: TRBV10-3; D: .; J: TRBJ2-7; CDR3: CAISEEGRPYEQYF; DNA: TGTGCCATCAGTGAGGAGGGCAGACCCTACGAGCAGTACTTC
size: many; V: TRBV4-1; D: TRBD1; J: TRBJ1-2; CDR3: CASSQSPDRGGYGYTF; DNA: TGCGCCAGCAGCCAATCCCCGGACAGGGGAGGCTATGGCTACACCTTC
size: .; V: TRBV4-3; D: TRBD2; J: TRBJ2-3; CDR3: CASSQDWRREHTDTQYF; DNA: TGCGCCAGCAGCCAAGATTGGAGGCGGGAGCACACAGATACGCAGTATTTT